This T cell receptor (beta chain) was profiled in a study of identical twins. Whole-study findings and limits: Not following the same donors, the study drew its conclusions from cross-sectional statistical analysis. For out-of-frame beta sequences, excess twin sharing was weaker. There were fewer insertions in abundant cord blood beta clonotypes, but memory repertoires showed no such pattern.

From germline, CDR1 is LGHNA and CDR2 YNFKEQ. The V gene end was trimmed by 4 bases and the J gene end by 9 bases; junction bases not matched to a gene: 3. This CDR3 has 12 residues. A few counts support this clonotype. Its specificity is unknown. With template switching, a universal primer site was added, and the cDNA carried unique molecular identifiers. TCRdb itself ran the 5' RACE reads through MiXCR, one entry per CDR3 protein. This sample has roughly 1.6 million distinct CDR3 sequences, with less than 35% found just once. This rearrangement joins TRBV4-2 to TRBJ2-1; 7 bases are a match to TRBD2. The sequenced sample consisted of cord blood. This TCR was sampled from a newborn girl in good health. In nucleotides, the CDR3 is TGTGCCAGCAGCCGCGAGCGGGGTGAGCAGTTCTTC. Protein sequence: CASSRERGEQFF.